Listed here are 21 T cell receptor beta chains from one sample, sequenced in a study of blood T cell repertoires in COVID-19. Sequenced by immunoSEQ multiplex PCR; TCRdb stores in-frame clones only, minus some. Among under 350,000 clones listed, 65% to 90% were seen once. Source material: PBMCs or T cells enriched from blood (not recorded which). All receptors come from a man younger than 40 who had recovered from COVID-19.

This clone showed up just a few times. The rearrangement joins TRBV2 to TRBJ1-5; D is unclear. The CDR3 has 14 residues. V lost 7 bases to trimming and J lost 0 bases, with 10 bases between them. Germline V gene data show CDR1 as SNHLY and CDR2 as FYNNEI. The CDR3 coding sequence is TGTGCCAGCAACGAGGCGGCTAGCAATCAGCCCCAGCATTTT. This sequence encodes CASNEAASNQPQHF. Drawing the rest from reference TRBV2 and TRBJ1-5, the complete variable domain is EPEVTQTPSHQVTQMGQEVILRCVPISNHLYFYWYRQILGQKVEFLVSFYNNEISEKSEIFDDQFSVERPDGSNFTLKIRSTKLEDSAMYFCASNEAASNQPQHFGDGTRLSIL.

J is TRBJ2-3 and V is TRBV4-1; the match to TRBD1 covers 8 bases. Germline CDR1 MGHRA, CDR2 YSYEKL. The CDR3 extends over 16 amino acids. J was trimmed by 4 bases and V by 2 bases; bases with no gene match: 8. In DNA, the CDR3 is TGCGCCAGCAGCCAACCTGGACAGGGAGCTTCAGATACGCAGTATTTT. The encoded protein is CASSQPGQGASDTQYF.

In DNA, the CDR3 is TGTGCCAGCAGCTTAGGGACTAGCCTCTACAATGAGCAGTTCTTC. Protein product: CASSLGTSLYNEQFF. This chain joins TRBV7-9 and TRBJ2-1, with 8 bases aligning to TRBD2. Losses at the gene ends were 1 base for V and 3 bases for J; bases not matched to a gene: 2. The CDR3 spans 15 residues. Germline V lookup: CDR1 SEHNR, CDR2 FQNEAQ (reference sequence). The whole variable domain, remainder taken from reference TRBV7-9 and TRBJ2-1, is DTGVSQNPRHKITKRGQNVTFRCDPISEHNRLYWYRQTLGQGPEFLTYFQNEAQLEKSRLLSDRFSAERPKGSFSTLEIQRTEQGDSAMYLCASSLGTSLYNEQFFGPGTRLTVL.

The rearrangement uses TRBV5-1 and TRBJ2-3; TRBD1 matches 9 bases. Germline CDR1 and CDR2: SGHRS and YFSETQ. V lost 4 bases, J lost 2 bases, and 5 bases stayed unmatched. The CDR3 consists of 15 residues. DNA for the CDR3: TGCGCCAGCAGCGGGACAGGGAAATCCACAGATACGCAGTATTTT. This gives the protein CASSGTGKSTDTQYF.

The chain is built from TRBV7-6 and TRBJ2-1, with 7 bases aligning to TRBD2. The CDR3 is 16 residues long. The J segment lost 3 bases and the V segment lost 6 bases, leaving 11 bases of the junction unmatched. The germline V gene encodes CDR1 SGHVS and CDR2 FNYEAQ. The CDR3 loop reads CASSQTELANYNEQFF. DNA for the CDR3: TGTGCCAGCAGTCAAACGGAACTAGCGAACTACAATGAGCAGTTCTTC.

This chain connects TRBV29-1 to TRBJ2-1; 9 bases fit TRBD2. This CDR3 region has 13 residues. V was clipped by 6 bases and J by 7 bases; unmatched bases: 7. The germline V gene has CDR1 SQVTM and CDR2 ANQGSEA. CDR3 in DNA: TGCAGCGTCGCGGGACTAGCAGGAAATGAGCAGTTCTTC. The encoded protein is CSVAGLAGNEQFF.

The genes are TRBV29-1 and TRBJ1-1; 12 nucleotides match TRBD1. The CDR3 has 19 residues. Per germline, CDR1 SQVTM and CDR2 ANQGSEA. V lost 2 bases and J lost 0; bases outside the gene matches: 13. CDR3: CSVEWRLWGQGAVNTEAFF. In DNA, the CDR3 is TGCAGCGTTGAATGGCGTCTTTGGGGACAGGGGGCCGTGAACACTGAAGCTTTCTTT.

The CDR3 DNA sequence: TGTGCCAGCAGCCTACGGACTAGCGGTGAGCAGTTCTTC. Its translation is CASSLRTSGEQFF. V is TRBV7-9 and J is TRBJ2-1; 10 nucleotides line up with TRBD2. V lost 5 bases, J lost 9 bases, and 4 bases stayed unmatched. The CDR3 runs 13 residues. Looked up from germline, CDR1 is SEHNR and CDR2 is FQNEAQ (reference sequence).

The chain combines TRBV7-9 with TRBJ2-1; 11 nucleotides agree with TRBD2. This CDR3 comprises 16 residues. V lost 3 bases and J lost 9; bases outside the gene matches: 10. The V gene's germline CDR1 is SEHNR and CDR2 FQNEAQ (reference sequence). CDR3 in amino acids: CASSLGSGRAWGEQFF. Here the CDR3 DNA reads TGTGCCAGCAGCTTGGGTAGCGGGAGGGCCTGGGGTGAGCAGTTCTTC.

The V call is TRBV24-1, the J call TRBJ1-1; D might be TRBD1 (5 bases). This CDR3 has 16 amino acids. The V gene's germline CDR1 is KGHDR and CDR2 SFDVKD. V dropped 2 bases and J dropped 5 bases, with 17 bases sitting between them. CDR3 residues: CATSDSAGRGLTEAFF. The CDR3 DNA reads as TGTGCCACCAGTGATTCGGCAGGGAGGGGCCTTACTGAAGCTTTCTTT.

The chain links TRBV11-2 to TRBJ2-1; 7 nucleotides line up with TRBD2. The V and J ends lost 0 bases and 2 bases, in that order; junction bases with no gene match: 1. Germline-derived CDR1 and CDR2 are SGHAT and FQNNGV. The CDR3 extends over 15 amino acids. This CDR3 reads CASSLEAGPYNEQFF. The CDR3 coding sequence is TGTGCCAGCAGCTTAGAAGCGGGGCCCTACAATGAGCAGTTCTTC.

The gene calls are TRBV19 and TRBJ1-5; tentatively, D is TRBD1 (5 bases). Trimming removed 9 bases from V and 5 bases from J, with 17 bases in between. Germline V lookup: CDR1 LNHDA, CDR2 SQIVND (reference sequence). This CDR3 has 14 amino acids. CDR3 protein: CASRDSYPYQPQHF. The CDR3 bases are TGTGCCAGCCGCGACAGCTACCCTTATCAGCCCCAGCATTTT. Full variable domain (rest looked up from reference TRBV19 and TRBJ1-5): DGGITQSPKYLFRKEGQNVTLSCEQNLNHDAMYWYRQDPGQGLRLIYYSQIVNDFQKGDIAEGYSVSREKKESFPLTVTSAQKNPTAFYLCASRDSYPYQPQHFGDGTRLSIL.

The chain carries TRBV4-1 and TRBJ1-1; no reliable D call. From germline, CDR1 is MGHRA and CDR2 YSYEKL. V lost 1 base, J lost 13 bases, and 13 bases lay in between. The CDR3 contains 12 residues. DNA for the CDR3: TGCGCCAGCAGCCAAGGGCCAGAAGGCGGTTTCTTT. Protein product: CASSQGPEGGFF.

CDR3 protein: CASSYPGTGMKDTQYF. In DNA, the CDR3 is TGTGCCAGCAGTTACCCCGGGACAGGGATGAAAGATACGCAGTATTTT. The rearrangement links TRBV6-6 to TRBJ2-3, with 9 positions matching TRBD1. Germline values: CDR1 MNHNY, CDR2 SVGAGI (reference sequence). J lost 5 bases, V lost 2 bases, and 8 bases had no gene match. There are 16 residues in the CDR3.

J is TRBJ1-2 and V is TRBV3-1 (or the pseudogene TRBV3-2); a possible D gene is TRBD1 (6 bases). From germline, CDR1 is LGHDT and CDR2 YNNKEL (reference sequence). This CDR3 is 12 amino acids long. Trimming left V 2 bases short and J 12 bases short, with 13 bases between. The CDR3 DNA reads as TGTGCCAGCAGCCAATGGGCAGGGGCCCACACCTTC. Protein: CASSQWAGAHTF.

The V and J genes are TRBV6-1 and TRBJ1-2, with TRBD1 as a possible D gene (5 bases). The germline gives CDR1 MNHNS, CDR2 SASEGT. Between the trimmed V and J ends, which lost 2 bases and 1 base, there was a span of 11 bases. The CDR3 is 15 amino acids. The CDR3 reads CASSETRGGNYGYTF. Here the CDR3 DNA reads TGTGCCAGCAGTGAAACGCGGGGGGGTAACTATGGCTACACCTTC.

The table lists this clone with a few counts. The rearrangement joins TRBV7-8 to TRBJ1-5; unclear D gene. CDR3 length: 14 amino acids. Per the germline V gene, CDR1 is SGHVS and CDR2 is FQNEAQ. V was clipped by 1 base and J by 4 bases, with 8 bases between them. In DNA form, the CDR3 reads TGTGCCAGCAGCTTAGGACACAATAATCAGCCCCAGCATTTT. This codes for CASSLGHNNQPQHF.

The V and J genes are TRBV7-6 and TRBJ2-5; a possible D gene is TRBD2 (5 bases). This CDR3 has 15 amino acids. The germline V gene has CDR1 SGHVS and CDR2 FNYEAQ. Trimming cost V 1 base and J 4 bases, with 13 bases left between them. The CDR3 reads CASSLGGSAGETQYF. In DNA form, the CDR3 reads TGTGCCAGCAGCTTAGGCGGTTCTGCGGGAGAGACCCAGTACTTC. Full variable domain (outside the CDR3, taken from reference TRBV7-6 and TRBJ2-5): GAGVSQSPRYKVTKRGQDVALRCDPISGHVSLYWYRQALGQGPEFLTYFNYEAQQDKSGLPNDRFSAERPEGSISTLTIQRTEQRDSAMYRCASSLGGSAGETQYFGPGTRLLVL.

The rearrangement joins TRBV2 to TRBJ2-7; no firm D call. V was trimmed by 4 bases and J by 0 bases, leaving 7 bases between them. Per germline, CDR1 SNHLY and CDR2 FYNNEI. This CDR3 comprises 13 residues. DNA for the CDR3: TGTGCCAGCAGTGCCCCTTACTCCTACGAGCAGTACTTC. Protein sequence: CASSAPYSYEQYF.

The chain couples TRBV6-5 to TRBJ1-1; 9 bases map to TRBD1. With 6 bases clipped from V and 3 bases from J, the junction kept 5 bases outside the gene matches. The V gene's germline CDR1 is MNHEY and CDR2 SVGAGI. The CDR3 has 14 amino acids. The CDR3 DNA reads as TGTGCCAGCAGCCAGGGACAGGGACACACTGAAGCTTTCTTT. Protein sequence: CASSQGQGHTEAFF.

The V gene is TRBV24-1, the J gene TRBJ2-1; 10 bases fit TRBD2. Germline V gene data show CDR1 as KGHDR and CDR2 as SFDVKD. With V trimmed by 5 bases and J by 8 bases, 8 bases remained unmatched. The CDR3 is 15 residues long. This chain's CDR3 is CATSALAGVIDEQFF. In DNA, the CDR3 is TGTGCCACCAGTGCGCTAGCGGGGGTCATTGATGAGCAGTTCTTC.